The clone carrying this T cell receptor (beta chain) was found a few times. The antigen is undetermined. CDR1 is SGHDT, CDR2 YYEEEE, per germline. CDR3 length equals 8 residues. The data were taken from a study of human T cells and chemical hapten exposure. Overall study context: Sensitization used 2% DPC on roughly 2 cm by roughly 2 cm upper inner arm skin. Whole-study results and caveats: Alopecia in the donors means their immune response may deviate from healthy people's.

TCRdb ran MiXCR on the RACE reads and lists one entry per CDR3 protein. The sample lists some 97,000 distinct CDR3 sequences, 27% occurring once. Time point: patch test 3, about 24 weeks after DPC sensitization. The treatment was: therapeutic diphenylcyclopropenone sensitization with weekly scalp DPC. The receptor was isolated from a man aged 35-49 years with alopecia areata. Some clones in this sample may be carry-over from other donors' samples. The starting material was whole blood, obtained in connection with sensitization to the hapten diphenylcyclopropenone (DPC). The chain couples TRBV5-6 to TRBJ2-4; TRBD2 is a possible D gene (5 bases). In DNA form, the CDR3 reads TGTTCGGGGAAAAAGGGGTACTTC. Amino acids: CSGKKGYF. Filled out from reference TRBV5-6 and TRBJ2-4, the complete variable domain reads DAGVTQSPTHLIKTRGQQVTLRCSPKSGHDTVSWYQQALGQGPQFIFQYYEEEERQRGNFPDRFSGHQFPNYSSELNVNALLLGDSALYLCSGKKGYFGAGTRLSVL.